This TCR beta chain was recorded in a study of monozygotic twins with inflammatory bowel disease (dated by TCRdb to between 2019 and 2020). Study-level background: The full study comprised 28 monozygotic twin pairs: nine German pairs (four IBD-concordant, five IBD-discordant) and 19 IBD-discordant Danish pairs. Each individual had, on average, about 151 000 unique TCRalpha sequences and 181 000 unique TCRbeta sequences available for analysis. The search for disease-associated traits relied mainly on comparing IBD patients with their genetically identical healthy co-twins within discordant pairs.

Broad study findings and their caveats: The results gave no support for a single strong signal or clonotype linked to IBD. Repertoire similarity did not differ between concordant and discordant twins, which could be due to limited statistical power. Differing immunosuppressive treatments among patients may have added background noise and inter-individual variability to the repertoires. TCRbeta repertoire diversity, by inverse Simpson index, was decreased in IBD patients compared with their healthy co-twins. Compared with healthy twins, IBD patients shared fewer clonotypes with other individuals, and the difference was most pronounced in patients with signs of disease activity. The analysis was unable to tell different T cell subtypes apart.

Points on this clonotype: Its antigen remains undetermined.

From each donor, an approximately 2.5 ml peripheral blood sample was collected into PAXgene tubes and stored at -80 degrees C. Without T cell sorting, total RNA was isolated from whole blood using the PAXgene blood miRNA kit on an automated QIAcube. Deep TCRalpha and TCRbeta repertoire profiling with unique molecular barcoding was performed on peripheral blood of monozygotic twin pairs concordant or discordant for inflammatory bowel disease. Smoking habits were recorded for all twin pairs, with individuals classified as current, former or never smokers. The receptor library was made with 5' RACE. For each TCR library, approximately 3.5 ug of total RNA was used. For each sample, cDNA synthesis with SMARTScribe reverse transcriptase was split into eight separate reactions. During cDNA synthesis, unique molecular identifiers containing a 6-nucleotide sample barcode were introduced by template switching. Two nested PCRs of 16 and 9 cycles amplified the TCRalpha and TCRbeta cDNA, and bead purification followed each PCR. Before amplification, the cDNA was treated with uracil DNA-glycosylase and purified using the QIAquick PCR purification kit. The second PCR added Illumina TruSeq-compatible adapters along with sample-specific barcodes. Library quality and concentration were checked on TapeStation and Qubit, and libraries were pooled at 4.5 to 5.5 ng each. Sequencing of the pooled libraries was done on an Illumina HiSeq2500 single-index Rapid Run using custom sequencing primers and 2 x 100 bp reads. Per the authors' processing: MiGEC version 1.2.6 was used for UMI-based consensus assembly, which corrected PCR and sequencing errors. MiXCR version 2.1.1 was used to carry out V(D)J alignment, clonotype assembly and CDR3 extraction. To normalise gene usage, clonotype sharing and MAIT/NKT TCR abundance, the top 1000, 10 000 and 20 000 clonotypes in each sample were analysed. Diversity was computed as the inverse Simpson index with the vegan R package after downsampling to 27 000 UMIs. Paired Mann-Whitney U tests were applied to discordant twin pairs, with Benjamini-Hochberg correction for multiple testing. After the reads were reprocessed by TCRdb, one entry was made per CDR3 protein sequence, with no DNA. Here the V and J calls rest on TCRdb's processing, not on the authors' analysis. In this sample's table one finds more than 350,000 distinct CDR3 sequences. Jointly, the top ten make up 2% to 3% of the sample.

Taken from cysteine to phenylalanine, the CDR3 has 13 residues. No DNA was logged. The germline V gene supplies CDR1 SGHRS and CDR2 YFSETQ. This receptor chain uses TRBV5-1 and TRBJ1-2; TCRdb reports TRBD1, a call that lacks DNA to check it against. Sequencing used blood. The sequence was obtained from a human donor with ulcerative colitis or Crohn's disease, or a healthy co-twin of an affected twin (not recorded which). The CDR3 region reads CASSLDGAWGYTF.